The rows below give T cell receptor beta chains drawn from one sample of a study of OX40 agonist ivuxolimab in advanced cancers. Clones were sequenced by immunoSEQ multiplex PCR, and TCRdb holds only the in-frame ones, with some missing. The sample lists fewer than 20,000 clones; roughly 80% were seen once. The material sequenced was CD4+ or CD8+ T cells sorted from blood, taken in a trial of the OX40 agonist ivuxolimab. These receptors were collected from an adult with an advanced solid tumor such as melanoma, head and neck, liver or kidney cancer. Each CDR3 is given with its conserved first and last residue. Fields, in order: clone size, D gene, J gene, V gene, CDR3 DNA, CDR3 protein. D genes are given only for firm matches. Not all rows give a size; the values are once, few, many and, for expanded clones, a class.

size: NA; D: NA; J: TRBJ1-5; V: TRBV28; DNA: TGTGCCAGCAGTTTCCTATCGGGGGAGCATCAGCCCCAGCATTTT; CDR3: CASSFLSGEHQPQHF
size: NA; D: NA; J: TRBJ2-1; V: TRBV30; DNA: TGTGCCTGGAGTGTACCGCCTCCCCCTGACAATGAGCAGTTCTTC; CDR3: CAWSVPPPPDNEQFF
size: NA; D: NA; J: TRBJ2-1; V: TRBV2; DNA: TGTGCCAGCAGTTACTCACAGGGCCCTAATGAGCAGTTCTTC; CDR3: CASSYSQGPNEQFF
size: NA; D: NA; J: TRBJ2-7; V: TRBV27; DNA: TGTGCCAGCAGTTTATCAGTGGACTCGGCGTCCTACGAGCAGTACTTC; CDR3: CASSLSVDSASYEQYF
size: once; D: NA; J: TRBJ1-4; V: TRBV28; DNA: TGTGCCAGCAAGCAAGGGGGGGCTAATGAAAAACTGTTTTTT; CDR3: CASKQGGANEKLFF
size: NA; D: NA; J: TRBJ2-1; V: TRBV11-3; DNA: TGTGCCAGCAGCTTAGTTACCCGAAACAATGAGCAGTTCTTC; CDR3: CASSLVTRNNEQFF
size: few; D: TRBD2; J: TRBJ2-5; V: TRBV28; DNA: TGTGCCAGCAAAAAGGAGGGACTAGCGGAGGAGACCCAGTACTTC; CDR3: CASKKEGLAEETQYF
size: NA; D: NA; J: TRBJ1-2; V: TRBV6-5; DNA: TGTGCCAGCAGCCCTACCGAGCCCTATGGCTACACCTTC; CDR3: CASSPTEPYGYTF
size: NA; D: TRBD1; J: TRBJ1-1; V: TRBV18; DNA: TGTGCCAGCTCACCGACAGGGTCCACAAGTCCTGAAGCTTTCTTT; CDR3: CASSPTGSTSPEAFF
size: NA; D: TRBD1; J: TRBJ1-4; V: TRBV7-8; DNA: TGTGCCAGCAGCCCGCAGACAGGGGGCCATGCTAATGAAAAACTGTTTTTT; CDR3: CASSPQTGGHANEKLFF
size: NA; D: TRBD1; J: TRBJ2-1; V: TRBV4-2; DNA: TGTGCCAGCAGCCAGGGGGACAGGAGATACAATGAGCAGTTCTTC; CDR3: CASSQGDRRYNEQFF
size: NA; D: NA; J: TRBJ1-2; V: TRBV5-5; DNA: TGTGCCAGCAGCTTGTATCCCGCCGGGCAGAACTATGGCTACACCTTC; CDR3: CASSLYPAGQNYGYTF
size: NA; D: NA; J: TRBJ2-7; V: TRBV5-1; DNA: TGCGCCAGCAGCTTGGCCGGACTAGGGGGCGAGCAGTACTTC; CDR3: CASSLAGLGGEQYF
size: NA; D: TRBD1; J: TRBJ2-7; V: TRBV7-6; DNA: TGTGCCAGCAGCCCCAGGGGGAGCTCCTACGAGCAGTACTTC; CDR3: CASSPRGSSYEQYF
size: NA; D: TRBD2; J: TRBJ2-1; V: TRBV28; DNA: TGTGCCAGCAGACCGACCTCGGGGGGGAATGAGCAGTTCTTC; CDR3: CASRPTSGGNEQFF
size: NA; D: TRBD2; J: TRBJ2-7; V: TRBV4-3; DNA: TGCGCCAGCAGCCAAGATCCGGCTAGCGGGAGCTACGAGCAGTACTTC; CDR3: CASSQDPASGSYEQYF
size: NA; D: NA; J: TRBJ2-7; V: TRBV5-1; DNA: TGCGCCAGCAAAGACAGTGGCGAGCAGTACTTC; CDR3: CASKDSGEQYF
size: NA; D: NA; J: TRBJ2-7; V: TRBV27; DNA: TGTGCCAGCCACGGCCGGGGGTGGATCTTGCCCTCGTACGAGCAGTACTTC; CDR3: CASHGRGWILPSYEQYF
size: NA; D: NA; J: TRBJ2-1; V: TRBV6-1; DNA: TGTGCCAGCAGTGGTAGTCAGGGGCGGCCCTACAATGAGCAGTTCTTC; CDR3: CASSGSQGRPYNEQFF